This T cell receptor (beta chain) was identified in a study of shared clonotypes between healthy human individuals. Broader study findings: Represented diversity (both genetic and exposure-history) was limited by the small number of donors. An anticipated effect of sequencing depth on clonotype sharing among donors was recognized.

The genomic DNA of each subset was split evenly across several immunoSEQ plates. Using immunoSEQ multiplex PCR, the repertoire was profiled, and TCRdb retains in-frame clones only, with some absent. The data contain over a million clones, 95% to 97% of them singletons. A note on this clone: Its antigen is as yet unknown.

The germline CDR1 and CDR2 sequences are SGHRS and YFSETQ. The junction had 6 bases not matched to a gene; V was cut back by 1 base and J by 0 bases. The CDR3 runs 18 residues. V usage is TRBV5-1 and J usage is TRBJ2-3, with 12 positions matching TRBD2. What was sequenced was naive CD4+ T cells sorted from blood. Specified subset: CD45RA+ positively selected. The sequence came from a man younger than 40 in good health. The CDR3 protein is CASSLQPLAGGSTDTQYF. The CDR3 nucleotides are TGCGCCAGCAGCTTGCAGCCACTAGCGGGAGGAAGCACAGATACGCAGTATTTT.